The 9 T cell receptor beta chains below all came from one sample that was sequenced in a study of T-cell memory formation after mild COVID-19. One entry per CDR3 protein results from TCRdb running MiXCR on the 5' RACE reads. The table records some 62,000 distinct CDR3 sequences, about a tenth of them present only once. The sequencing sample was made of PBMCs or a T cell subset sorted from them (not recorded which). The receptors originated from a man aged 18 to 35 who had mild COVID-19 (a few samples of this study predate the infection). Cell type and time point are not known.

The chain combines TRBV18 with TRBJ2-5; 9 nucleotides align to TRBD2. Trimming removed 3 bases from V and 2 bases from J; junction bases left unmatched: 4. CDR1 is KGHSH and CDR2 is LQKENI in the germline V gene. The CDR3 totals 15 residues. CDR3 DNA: TGTGCCAGCTCACCTGCTAGCGGGATACAAGAGACCCAGTACTTC. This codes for CASSPASGIQETQYF.

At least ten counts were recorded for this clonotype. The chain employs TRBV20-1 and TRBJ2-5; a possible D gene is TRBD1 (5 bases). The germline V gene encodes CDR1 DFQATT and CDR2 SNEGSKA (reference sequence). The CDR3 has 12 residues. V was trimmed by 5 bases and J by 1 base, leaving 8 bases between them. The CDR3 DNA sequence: TGCAGTGCTTACAGGTCCCAAGAGACCCAGTACTTC. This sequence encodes CSAYRSQETQYF.

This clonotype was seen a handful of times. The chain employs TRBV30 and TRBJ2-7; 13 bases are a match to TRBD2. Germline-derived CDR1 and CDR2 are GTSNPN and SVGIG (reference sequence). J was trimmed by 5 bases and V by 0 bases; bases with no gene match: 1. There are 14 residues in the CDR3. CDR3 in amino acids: CAWSVLAGGDEQYF. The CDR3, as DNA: TGTGCCTGGAGTGTACTAGCGGGGGGGGACGAGCAGTACTTC.

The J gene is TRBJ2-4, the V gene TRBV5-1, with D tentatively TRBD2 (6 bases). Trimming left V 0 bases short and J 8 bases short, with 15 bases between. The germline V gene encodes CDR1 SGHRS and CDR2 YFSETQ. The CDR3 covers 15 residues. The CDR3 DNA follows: TGCGCCAGCAGCTTGGCCACACAACGCGGGGACATTCAGTACTTC. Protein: CASSLATQRGDIQYF.

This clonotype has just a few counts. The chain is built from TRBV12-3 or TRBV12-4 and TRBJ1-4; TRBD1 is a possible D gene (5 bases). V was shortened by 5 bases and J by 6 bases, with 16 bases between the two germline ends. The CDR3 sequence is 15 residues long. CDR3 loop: CASSPRGLAHEKLFF. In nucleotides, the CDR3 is TGTGCCAGCAGTCCCCGGGGCCTCGCCCATGAAAAACTGTTTTTT.

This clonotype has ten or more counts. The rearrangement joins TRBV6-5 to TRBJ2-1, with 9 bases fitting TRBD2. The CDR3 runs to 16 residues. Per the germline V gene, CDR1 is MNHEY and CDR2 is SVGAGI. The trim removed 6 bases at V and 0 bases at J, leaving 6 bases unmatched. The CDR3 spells CASRVSGGRSYNEQFF. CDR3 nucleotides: TGTGCCAGCAGAGTTAGCGGGGGTCGCTCCTACAATGAGCAGTTCTTC.

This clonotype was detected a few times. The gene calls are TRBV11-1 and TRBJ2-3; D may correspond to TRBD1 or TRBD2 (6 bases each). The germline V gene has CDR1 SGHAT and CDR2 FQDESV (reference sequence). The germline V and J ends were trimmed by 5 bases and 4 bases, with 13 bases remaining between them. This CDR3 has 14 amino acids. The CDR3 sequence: CASSANGGPDTQYF. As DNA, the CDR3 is TGTGCCAGCAGCGCGAACGGGGGCCCAGATACGCAGTATTTT.

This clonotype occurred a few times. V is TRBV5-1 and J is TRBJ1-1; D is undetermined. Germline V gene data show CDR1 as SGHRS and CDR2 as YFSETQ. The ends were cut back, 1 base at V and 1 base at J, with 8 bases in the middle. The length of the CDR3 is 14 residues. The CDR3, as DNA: TGCGCCAGCAGCTTGACGGGTAGGAACACTGAAGCTTTCTTT. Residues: CASSLTGRNTEAFF.

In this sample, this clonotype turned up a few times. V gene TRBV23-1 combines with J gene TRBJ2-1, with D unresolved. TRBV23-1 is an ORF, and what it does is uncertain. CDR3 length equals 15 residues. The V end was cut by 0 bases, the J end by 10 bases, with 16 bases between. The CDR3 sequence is CASSQSRPGSDEQFF. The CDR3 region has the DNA TGCGCCAGCAGTCAATCGAGGCCAGGTTCCGACGAGCAGTTCTTC.